The present TCR beta chain was sequenced within a study of shared clonotypes between healthy human individuals. V was pared by 3 bases and J by 4 bases, with 12 bases of the junction left unmatched. Germline loops: CDR1 SGHNT, CDR2 YENEEA. This CDR3 has 16 residues. Naive CD8 populations comprised CD45RO-negative cells positively selected for CCR7, excluding terminally differentiated effector memory CD45RA+ cells. The assay ran at deep level. Several immunoSEQ plates held equal portions of the genomic DNA taken from each subset. TCRdb's table, derived via immunoSEQ multiplex PCR, lists solely in-frame clones and lacks some. The table includes about 1,800,000 clones, about 95% detected once.

The clonotype was recovered from a man younger than 30 in good health. The sequenced material came from naive CD8+ T cells sorted from blood. The rearrangement uses TRBV11-3 and TRBJ2-7, with 7 positions matching TRBD1. For the CDR3, the DNA is TGTGCCAGCAGCTTCCGGGATTACAGGGGTAGGTACGAGCAGTACTTC. Protein: CASSFRDYRGRYEQYF.